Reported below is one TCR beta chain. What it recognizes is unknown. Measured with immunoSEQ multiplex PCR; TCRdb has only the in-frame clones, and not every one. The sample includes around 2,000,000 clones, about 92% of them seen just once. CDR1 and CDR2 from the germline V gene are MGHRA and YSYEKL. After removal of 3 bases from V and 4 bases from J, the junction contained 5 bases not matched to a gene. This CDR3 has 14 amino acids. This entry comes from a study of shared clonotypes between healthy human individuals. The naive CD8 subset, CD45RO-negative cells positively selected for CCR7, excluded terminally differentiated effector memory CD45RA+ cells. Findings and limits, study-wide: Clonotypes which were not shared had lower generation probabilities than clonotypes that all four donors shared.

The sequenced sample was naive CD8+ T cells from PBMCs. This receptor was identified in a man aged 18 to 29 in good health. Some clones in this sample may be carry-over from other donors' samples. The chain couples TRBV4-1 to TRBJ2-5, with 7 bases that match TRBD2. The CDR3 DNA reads TGCGCCAGCAGCCAGGCTACGGGGGGAGAGACCCAGTACTTC. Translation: CASSQATGGETQYF.